Below, 4 T cell receptor beta chains from the same sample are listed, as sequenced in a study of control samples from healthy donors and cancer patients. Profiling relied on immunoSEQ multiplex PCR, and the TCRdb table lists in-frame clones only, not all of them. There are 120,000 or so clones in the sample; approximately 87% occur only once, and about an eighth lies in the top ten. The specimen sequenced was blood. These receptors all come from a man under 40 in good health.

The V call is TRBV11-2, the J call TRBJ2-7, with D tentatively TRBD2 (6 bases). The CDR3 runs to 13 residues. Per the germline V gene, CDR1 is SGHAT and CDR2 is FQNNGV. V was trimmed by 5 bases and J by 1 base, leaving 9 bases between them. The CDR3: CASSTGDSYEQYF. The CDR3 DNA follows: TGTGCCAGCAGCACGGGGGATTCCTACGAGCAGTACTTC.

This clone showed up just once. The chain uses TRBV3-1 (or the pseudogene TRBV3-2) and TRBJ1-5, with 10 bases identical to TRBD1. The CDR3 covers 15 residues. Germline values: CDR1 LGHDT, CDR2 YNNKEL (reference sequence). Germline trimming cut 4 bases from V and 3 bases from J; bases unmatched to any gene: 3. The CDR3 loop is CASSLGTGVNQPQHF. CDR3 bases: TGTGCCAGCAGCCTCGGGACAGGGGTCAATCAGCCCCAGCATTTT.

This clone ranks as medium-sized. The chain uses TRBV7-8 and TRBJ2-7; D might be TRBD2 (5 bases). From germline, CDR1 is SGHVS and CDR2 FQNEAQ. Trimming pared 1 base from V and 6 bases from J, leaving 10 bases between. This CDR3 is built from 13 residues. The CDR3 nucleotides are TGTGCCAGCAGCTTAGTAGCCCGGGGCGAGCAGTACGTC. It codes for CASSLVARGEQYV.

This chain uses TRBV2 with TRBJ1-2; TRBD1 agrees at 8 bases. Germline V lookup: CDR1 SNHLY, CDR2 FYNNEI. V lost 3 bases, J lost 7 bases, and 7 bases stayed unmatched. The CDR3 runs to 14 residues. The CDR3 sequence: CASSERGQGSGYTF. CDR3 in DNA: TGTGCCAGCAGTGAGCGAGGACAGGGCTCTGGCTACACCTTC. The full variable domain, in which reference TRBV2 and TRBJ1-2 provide the parts outside the CDR3, is EPEVTQTPSHQVTQMGQEVILRCVPISNHLYFYWYRQILGQKVEFLVSFYNNEISEKSEIFDDQFSVERPDGSNFTLKIRSTKLEDSAMYFCASSERGQGSGYTFGSGTRLTVV.